Shown below are 26 T cell receptor beta chains from a single sample sequenced in a study of blood T cell repertoires in COVID-19. The method was immunoSEQ multiplex PCR; TCRdb's version includes in-frame clones alone and lacks a portion of them. The data hold 350,000 to 500,000 clones, with roughly 88% observed a single time. The sequenced sample consisted of PBMCs or T cells enriched from blood (not recorded which). These TCRs come from a woman between 18 and 30 years old who had been exposed to COVID-19.

The chain uses TRBV19 and TRBJ2-1; TRBD1 matches 11 bases. V trimming: 6 bases; J trimming: 8 bases; junction bases outside the gene matches: 9. The germline V gene has CDR1 LNHDA and CDR2 SQIVND (reference sequence). The CDR3 sequence is 15 residues long. The CDR3 loop is CASRWPGQGVDEQFF. CDR3 in DNA: TGTGCCAGTAGATGGCCGGGACAGGGGGTAGATGAGCAGTTCTTC.

The rearrangement links TRBV27 to TRBJ2-7; D gene uncertain. V shed 3 bases and J shed 0 bases, with 12 bases lying between them. The CDR3 runs to 15 residues. Per germline, CDR1 MNHEY and CDR2 SMNVEV (reference sequence). The DNA for the CDR3 is TGTGCCAGCAGTTTTGAAGCCCGATCCTCCTACGAGCAGTACTTC. Protein product: CASSFEARSSYEQYF.

The genes are TRBV28 and TRBJ2-1; 7 bases are shared with TRBD1. Looked up from germline, CDR1 is MDHEN and CDR2 is SYDVKM. The J segment lost 4 bases and the V segment lost 5 bases, leaving 8 bases of the junction unmatched. This CDR3 is 15 amino acids long. The CDR3 loop reads CASSPDRVMYNEQFF. In nucleotides, the CDR3 is TGTGCCAGCAGTCCAGACAGGGTAATGTACAATGAGCAGTTCTTC.

The J gene is TRBJ1-5, the V gene TRBV7-2, with a weak D call TRBD1 (5 bases). The CDR3 has 15 residues. The germline CDR1 and CDR2 sequences are SGHTA and FQGNSA. Trimming took off 4 bases at V and 0 bases at J, with 10 bases between the two ends. The CDR3 here is CASSSGLTSNQPQHF. The DNA of the CDR3 is TGTGCCAGCAGCTCGGGACTTACTAGCAATCAGCCCCAGCATTTT.

The J gene is TRBJ2-3, the V gene TRBV5-4; 10 nucleotides line up with TRBD2. Germline V gives CDR1 SGHNT, CDR2 YYREEE (reference sequence). The CDR3 has 15 amino acids. The V and J ends lost 2 bases and 1 base, in that order; junction bases with no gene match: 1. The CDR3 region is CASSFGLAGTDTQYF. The CDR3 bases are TGTGCCAGCAGCTTCGGACTAGCGGGCACAGATACGCAGTATTTT.

The chain couples TRBV9 to TRBJ2-5; the match to TRBD1 covers 10 bases. Trimming took 3 bases from V and 5 from J; bases not matched to a gene: 13. CDR3 length: 17 amino acids. Germline V CDR1 and CDR2: SGDLS, YYNGEE. The CDR3 DNA is TGTGCCAGCAGCGGAAGTATGACAGGGGGCGGGTGGGAGACCCAGTACTTC. Residues: CASSGSMTGGGWETQYF.

The rearrangement joins TRBV11-2 to TRBJ1-1; 7 bases are shared with TRBD1. V dropped 5 bases and J dropped 0; count of bases not matched to a gene: 3. Germline CDR1 SGHAT, CDR2 FQNNGV. This CDR3 has 14 amino acids. Written as DNA, the CDR3 is TGTGCCAGCAGCCGACAGGGATTGAACACTGAAGCTTTCTTT. Protein: CASSRQGLNTEAFF.

The V and J genes are TRBV5-1 and TRBJ1-2; 7 nucleotides agree with TRBD1. The J segment lost 6 bases and the V segment lost 3 bases, leaving 8 bases of the junction unmatched. CDR3 length: 14 amino acids. CDR1 is SGHRS and CDR2 is YFSETQ in the germline V gene. CDR3 in amino acids: CASSYGAGTDGYTF. DNA of the CDR3: TGCGCCAGCAGCTATGGAGCCGGGACAGATGGCTACACCTTC.

With respect to this clone: The junction shows a germline mismatch at one end, possibly a read error. The genes are TRBV2 and TRBJ2-7, with 8 nucleotides matching TRBD2. Per germline, CDR1 SNHLY and CDR2 FYNNEI. This CDR3 comprises 12 residues. The CDR3 DNA is TGTGCAAGCAAGGCGGGGGGCCGGGAGCAGTACTTC. It translates to CASKAGGREQYF.

The chain recombines TRBV28 with TRBJ2-6; perhaps TRBD1 as D (6 bases). The V end lost 3 bases, the J end lost 3 bases, and 6 bases lay between the germline ends. The CDR3 extends over 14 amino acids. Germline V gives CDR1 MDHEN, CDR2 SYDVKM. The CDR3 DNA follows: TGTGCCAGCAGTTTGACAGGTGGGGCCAACGTCCTGACTTTC. Its translation is CASSLTGGANVLTF.

The J gene is TRBJ2-2, the V gene TRBV19; possible D gene TRBD2, 6 bases. Trimming pared 10 bases from V and 6 bases from J, leaving 9 bases between. The CDR3 has 11 residues. Germline lookup yields CDR1 LNHDA and CDR2 SQIVND (reference sequence). CDR3 DNA: TGTGCCACCGGAGGGGCCGGGGAGCTGTTTTTT. Its protein is CATGGAGELFF. Full variable domain (outside the CDR3, taken from reference TRBV19 and TRBJ2-2): DGGITQSPKYLFRKEGQNVTLSCEQNLNHDAMYWYRQDPGQGLRLIYYSQIVNDFQKGDIAEGYSVSREKKESFPLTVTSAQKNPTAFYLCATGGAGELFFGEGSRLTVL.

The chain employs TRBV5-8 and TRBJ1-3; no firm D call. Per germline, CDR1 SGHTS and CDR2 YDEGEE. Trimming shortened V by 0 bases and J by 2 bases, and 6 bases separated the two germline ends. This CDR3 contains 14 residues. The chain's CDR3 is CASSLVRTGNTIYF. In DNA form, the CDR3 reads TGTGCCAGCAGCTTGGTTAGAACTGGAAACACCATATATTTT. The whole variable domain, filled in from reference TRBV5-8 and TRBJ1-3, reads EAGVTQSPTHLIKTRGQQATLRCSPISGHTSVYWYQQALGLGLQFLLWYDEGEERNRGNFPPRFSGRQFPNYSSELNVNALELEDSALYLCASSLVRTGNTIYFGEGSWLTVV.

The chain combines TRBV27 with TRBJ2-7; 7 bases map to TRBD1. This CDR3 has 15 amino acids. Germline CDR1 and CDR2: MNHEY and SMNVEV (reference sequence). V lost 4 bases to trimming and J lost 2 bases; unmatched junction nucleotides: 8. The chain's CDR3 is CASSSPGTAAYEQYF. CDR3 nucleotides: TGTGCCAGCAGTTCCCCCGGGACAGCAGCCTACGAGCAGTACTTC.

Only a few counts were recorded for this clone. V is TRBV3-1 (or the pseudogene TRBV3-2) and J is TRBJ1-3; D possibly corresponds to TRBD1 (6 bases). Trimming cost V 2 bases and J 8 bases, with 7 bases left between them. The CDR3 length is 12 residues. CDR1 LGHDT and CDR2 YNNKEL come from the germline V gene (reference sequence). The CDR3 DNA reads TGTGCCAGCAGCCAATCAGGGGACACCATATATTTT. Amino acids: CASSQSGDTIYF.

Here the CDR3 DNA reads TGTGCCAGCGGCGAGGGACAGTATAATTCACCCCTCCACTTT. Amino acid sequence: CASGEGQYNSPLHF. This chain uses TRBV11-2 with TRBJ1-6; 7 positions agree with TRBD1. In germline, CDR1 is SGHAT, CDR2 FQNNGV. V lost 8 bases to trimming and J lost 4 bases; unmatched junction nucleotides: 5. CDR3 length: 14 residues.

The V and J genes are TRBV4-3 and TRBJ2-3, with TRBD2 identical over 8 bases. Germline CDR1 and CDR2: LGHNA and YSLEER. The CDR3 is 16 amino acids. The V and J ends lost 0 bases and 1 base, in that order; junction bases with no gene match: 3. CDR3 in DNA: TGCGCCAGCAGCCAAGACCGAGCGGGGGGCACAGATACGCAGTATTTT. It encodes CASSQDRAGGTDTQYF.

This chain links TRBV27 with TRBJ2-1; possibly TRBD1 for D (5 bases). Germline V CDR1 and CDR2: MNHEY, SMNVEV (reference sequence). Trimming removed 5 bases at V and 0 bases at J, with 11 bases between. The length of the CDR3 is 15 residues. The DNA for the CDR3 is TGTGCCAGCAGTCCCGACAGCCGCTCCTACAATGAGCAGTTCTTC. This codes for CASSPDSRSYNEQFF.

This clone was found once. V and J are TRBV3-1 (or the pseudogene TRBV3-2) and TRBJ1-2; no clear D. Between the trimmed V and J ends, which lost 1 base and 14 bases, there was a span of 11 bases. Germline V gene lookup returns CDR1 LGHDT and CDR2 YNNKEL (reference sequence). The CDR3 contains 11 residues. CDR3 coding DNA: TGTGCCAGCAGCCAAGTGGGCGCCGTGACCTTC. Amino acid sequence: CASSQVGAVTF.

This clone was picked up a small number of times. The V call is TRBV9, the J call TRBJ2-7; D not certain. CDR3 length equals 16 residues. Trimming cost V 3 bases and J 0 bases, with 16 bases left between them. Germline V gene lookup returns CDR1 SGDLS and CDR2 YYNGEE. The CDR3 nucleotides read TGTGCCAGCAGCGGAGGAGACGGGTCCGTCTCCTACGAGCAGTACTTC. This translates into CASSGGDGSVSYEQYF.

This clone came up many times. The chain carries TRBV7-9 and TRBJ1-1; D is ambiguous. V was shortened by 2 bases and J by 5 bases, with 3 bases between the two germline ends. This CDR3 spans 11 amino acids. Germline V gene sequence: CDR1 SEHNR, CDR2 FQNEAQ (reference sequence). CDR3 amino acids: CASSLLTEAFF. CDR3 DNA: TGTGCCAGCAGCTTACTTACTGAAGCTTTCTTT.

The V gene is TRBV3-1 (or the pseudogene TRBV3-2), the J gene TRBJ2-3; D is undetermined. Germline V lookup: CDR1 LGHDT, CDR2 YNNKEL (reference sequence). V dropped 4 bases and J dropped 2 bases, with 13 bases sitting between them. The CDR3 spans 15 residues. CDR3 protein: CASSPGSAPTDTQYF. The DNA of the CDR3 is TGTGCCAGCAGCCCGGGTTCCGCACCCACAGATACGCAGTATTTT.

The genes are TRBV27 and TRBJ2-7; D uncertain. This CDR3 region has 13 residues. The V gene's germline CDR1 is MNHEY and CDR2 SMNVEV (reference sequence). The V end lost 10 bases, the J end lost 3 bases, and 16 bases lay between the germline ends. The CDR3 is CATRDIFYYEQYF. CDR3 DNA sequence: TGTGCCACCCGTGACATCTTCTACTACGAGCAGTACTTC.

The genes are TRBV3-1 (or the pseudogene TRBV3-2) and TRBJ1-4; the D is unclear. Trimming removed 4 bases from V and 4 bases from J, with 10 bases in between. Per germline, CDR1 LGHDT and CDR2 YNNKEL (reference sequence). The CDR3 is 14 amino acids. The CDR3 region is CASSLRHGNEKLFF. In nucleotides, the CDR3 is TGTGCCAGCAGCCTACGACACGGTAATGAAAAACTGTTTTTT.

The chain has TRBV5-6 and TRBJ1-2, with TRBD1 as a possible D gene (5 bases). The V gene's germline CDR1 is SGHDT and CDR2 YYEEEE. The length of the CDR3 is 15 residues. V gave up 4 bases and J gave up 3 bases, with 16 bases separating them. The chain's CDR3 is CASSPDRTSYYGYTF. The CDR3 bases are TGTGCCAGCAGCCCAGACAGAACCTCCTACTATGGCTACACCTTC.

The chain couples TRBV9 to TRBJ2-7; TRBD1 matches at 11 bases. The junction had 3 bases not matched to a gene; V was cut back by 0 bases and J by 4 bases. The CDR3 sequence is 15 residues long. Germline-derived CDR1 and CDR2 are SGDLS and YYNGEE. CDR3 coding DNA: TGTGCCAGCAGCGTAGGAGGGACAGGGGGGTACGAGCAGTACTTC. Translation gives CASSVGGTGGYEQYF.

The chain couples TRBV28 to TRBJ2-5; D is unresolved. V was shortened by 2 bases and J by 5 bases, with 15 bases between the two germline ends. CDR3 length: 15 amino acids. Germline V gene data show CDR1 as MDHEN and CDR2 as SYDVKM. For the CDR3, the DNA is TGTGCCAGCAGTTTAATGGGTCGAGGTGGCGAGACCCAGTACTTC. Translated, it gives CASSLMGRGGETQYF.